A selection of T cell receptor beta chains follows, all from one sample in a study of cytomegalovirus exposure and HLA in healthy donors. Here immunoSEQ multiplex PCR was the method, and the copy in TCRdb shows in-frame clones only, minus some. This sample contains 90,000 to 100,000 clones. The sample consisted of PBMCs. The origin of the receptors is a woman under 40 in good health and CMV-seronegative. Both conserved end residues are part of each CDR3. A D gene is named only where the DNA matches it firmly.

v_gene	d_gene	j_gene	CDR3aa	CDR3nt
TRBV27	TRBD1	TRBJ1-6	CASSLTGVMESPLHF	TGTGCCAGCAGTTTAACAGGGGTGATGGAGTCACCCCTCCACTTT
TRBV7-9	TRBD2	TRBJ2-7	CASSLGASGGRSSYEQYF	TGTGCCAGCAGCTTAGGGGCTAGCGGGGGGCGTAGCTCCTACGAGCAGTACTTC
TRBV7-8	-	TRBJ2-3	CASTVGAGRSTDTQYF	TGTGCCAGCACCGTGGGGGCAGGACGTAGCACAGATACGCAGTATTTT
TRBV28	TRBD2	TRBJ2-3	CASSPAGGQDTQYF	TGTGCCAGCAGTCCCGCGGGAGGCCAAGATACGCAGTATTTT
TRBV9	TRBD2	TRBJ2-1	CASSTSAGNNEQFF	TGTGCCAGCAGCACTAGCGCTGGGAACAATGAGCAGTTCTTC
TRBV4-2	TRBD2	TRBJ2-1	CASSQGSGEYNEQFF	TGTGCCAGCAGCCAAGGTAGCGGGGAATACAATGAGCAGTTCTTC
TRBV11-2	-	TRBJ1-2	CASSVDSANYGYTF	TGTGCCAGCAGCGTGGACTCAGCTAACTATGGCTACACCTTC
TRBV28	-	TRBJ2-7	CASSLGGRNSYEQYF	TGTGCCAGCAGTTTAGGTGGCCGAAACTCCTACGAGCAGTACTTC
TRBV28	-	TRBJ2-7	CASSLTSNYEQYF	TGTGCCAGCAGTTTGACTTCGAACTACGAGCAGTACTTC
TRBV7-9	-	TRBJ1-1	CASSFGHPNTEAFF	TGTGCCAGCAGCTTCGGACACCCTAACACTGAAGCTTTCTTT
TRBV4-1	TRBD1	TRBJ1-4	CASSFDRVGEKLFF	TGCGCCAGCAGCTTTGACAGGGTAGGCGAAAAACTGTTTTTT
TRBV5-1	TRBD1	TRBJ2-7	CASSMDRAKHEQYF	TGCGCCAGCAGCATGGACAGGGCAAAGCACGAGCAGTACTTC
TRBV7-2	-	TRBJ2-6	CASSLAGGAGANVLTF	TGTGCCAGCAGCTTAGCAGGAGGGGCCGGGGCCAACGTCCTGACTTTC
TRBV19	-	TRBJ2-7	CASSLLGQGGKYEQYF	TGTGCCAGTAGTCTACTTGGACAGGGAGGGAAATACGAGCAGTACTTC
TRBV11-2	TRBD2	TRBJ2-5	CATNLAGGPGTQYF	TGTGCCACCAATCTAGCGGGGGGGCCCGGGACCCAGTACTTC
TRBV4-1	TRBD2	TRBJ2-7	CASSQPTSGRSEQYF	TGCGCCAGCAGCCAACCCACTAGCGGGAGAAGCGAGCAGTACTTC
TRBV19	-	TRBJ2-6	CASSIDPGGANVLTF	TGTGCCAGTAGTATAGATCCAGGGGGGGCCAACGTCCTGACTTTC
TRBV19	TRBD1	TRBJ2-7	CASSDSSGTGYHEQYF	TGTGCCAGTAGTGACTCTTCGGGGACAGGGTACCACGAGCAGTACTTC
TRBV30	-	TRBJ2-3	CAWSAIHQDTGDTQYF	TGTGCCTGGAGTGCGATTCATCAGGATACCGGAGATACGCAGTATTTT
TRBV5-4	TRBD2	TRBJ2-5	CASSQGRAGRETQYF	TGTGCCAGCAGCCAGGGTCGAGCGGGACGAGAGACCCAGTACTTC
TRBV7-9	-	TRBJ1-5	CASSPGGNQPQHF	TGTGCCAGCAGCCCTGGGGGGAATCAGCCCCAGCATTTT
TRBV25-1	-	TRBJ2-7	CASTLTEDSGEQYF	TGTGCCAGCACCCTCACGGAGGATTCGGGGGAGCAGTACTTC
TRBV27	TRBD1	TRBJ1-4	CASSTGGTVWFF	TGTGCCAGCAGTACAGGGGGGACAGTATGGTTTTTT
TRBV28	TRBD1	TRBJ2-2	CASSQGQGRSTGELFF	TGTGCCAGCAGTCAGGGACAGGGAAGGAGCACCGGGGAGCTGTTTTTT
TRBV27	-	TRBJ1-5	CASSFGPINQPQHF	TGTGCCAGCAGTTTTGGCCCGATTAATCAGCCCCAGCATTTT
TRBV27	TRBD1	TRBJ2-7	CASSSGGLLYEQYF	TGTGCCAGCAGTTCAGGGGGCCTCCTTTACGAGCAGTACTTC
TRBV28	TRBD1	TRBJ1-5	CASSYGLSGTGRNQPQHF	TGTGCCAGCAGTTACGGACTCTCCGGGACAGGGAGGAATCAGCCCCAGCATTTT
TRBV15	-	TRBJ2-3	CATSPQAGSGTDTQYF	TGTGCCACCAGCCCCCAGGCGGGGAGCGGTACAGATACGCAGTATTTT
TRBV6-5	-	TRBJ1-2	CASRYRGGYGYTF	TGTGCCAGCAGGTACAGAGGGGGCTATGGCTACACCTTC
TRBV10-1	TRBD2	TRBJ2-7	CANGTSGRSTYEQYF	TGCGCCAACGGGACTAGCGGGAGGTCGACCTACGAGCAGTACTTC
TRBV9	TRBD1	TRBJ2-3	CASSRGQASTDTQYF	TGTGCCAGCAGCCGAGGACAGGCCAGCACAGATACGCAGTATTTT
TRBV6-5	-	TRBJ2-1	CASSYSDRSYNEQFF	TGTGCCAGCAGTTACTCGGACAGAAGTTACAATGAGCAGTTCTTC
TRBV18	TRBD1	TRBJ1-2	CASSLGQSDGYTF	TGTGCCAGCTCCCTGGGACAGTCGGATGGCTACACCTTC
TRBV7-8	TRBD2	TRBJ2-3	CASSATSGSTDTQYF	TGTGCCAGCAGCGCCACTAGCGGGAGCACAGATACGCAGTATTTT
TRBV18	-	TRBJ1-1	CASSPSQGRVTEAFF	TGTGCCAGCTCACCATCCCAGGGCCGGGTCACTGAAGCTTTCTTT
TRBV27	TRBD1	TRBJ2-7	CASSPGTGSSYEQYF	TGTGCCAGCAGTCCAGGGACAGGAAGTTCCTACGAGCAGTACTTC
TRBV6-1	-	TRBJ1-6	CASSAGPYNSPLHF	TGTGCCAGCAGCGCGGGACCCTATAATTCACCCCTCCACTTT
TRBV7-2	TRBD2	TRBJ2-1	CASSWRLADSYNEQFF	TGTGCCAGCAGCTGGAGACTAGCGGACTCCTACAATGAGCAGTTCTTC
TRBV30	-	TRBJ1-6	CAWSRGGENSPLHF	TGTGCCTGGAGCCGGGGGGGCGAAAATTCACCCCTCCACTTT
TRBV19	TRBD2	TRBJ2-1	CASSVAGGSYNEQFF	TGTGCCAGTAGCGTCGCGGGGGGTTCCTACAATGAGCAGTTCTTC
TRBV28	-	TRBJ1-2	CASRPINSRQGGGYTF	TGTGCCAGCAGACCAATCAACTCGCGGCAGGGTGGTGGCTACACCTTC
TRBV6-5	-	TRBJ2-7	CASSSRSTSTAEQYF	TGTGCCAGCAGTTCCCGGAGTACCTCCACTGCCGAGCAGTACTTC
TRBV2	TRBD1	TRBJ1-6	CASSERGTENSPLHF	TGTGCCAGCAGTGAAAGGGGGACAGAAAATTCACCCCTCCACTTT
TRBV29-1	-	TRBJ1-1	CSVEDVEGLGTEAFF	TGCAGCGTTGAAGATGTGGAGGGATTAGGCACTGAAGCTTTCTTT
TRBV28	-	TRBJ2-1	CASSSSGSSYNEQFF	TGTGCCAGCAGTTCAAGCGGTAGCTCCTACAATGAGCAGTTCTTC
TRBV23-1	-	TRBJ2-7	CASSQQDSYEQYF	TGCGCCAGCAGTCAACAGGACTCCTACGAGCAGTACTTC
TRBV11-2	-	TRBJ2-7	CASSLEGEQYF	TGTGCCAGCAGCTTAGAGGGCGAGCAGTACTTC
TRBV7-6	TRBD1	TRBJ1-3	CASSGGLRTGGYSGNTIYF	TGTGCCAGCAGCGGTGGTTTGAGGACAGGGGGATACTCTGGAAACACCATATATTTT
TRBV6-1	TRBD1	TRBJ2-5	CASSDVTGGQETQYF	TGTGCCAGCAGTGACGTGACAGGGGGGCAAGAGACCCAGTACTTC
TRBV6-4	TRBD1	TRBJ1-2	CASSPGQGGGYTF	TGTGCCAGCAGTCCGGGACAGGGCGGCGGCTACACCTTC
TRBV21-1	-	TRBJ2-7	CASSSRYPGTGATYEQYF	TGTGCCAGCAGCTCCCGGTACCCCGGGACAGGGGCAACCTACGAGCAGTACTTC